One sample yielded the 21 T cell receptor beta chains listed below, sequenced in a study of CD8 T cells in ankylosing spondylitis. TCRdb fed the 5' RACE reads into MiXCR, producing one record per CDR3 protein. The table shows 50,000 to 65,000 distinct CDR3 sequences, with approximately 7% occurring only once. The sequencing input was blood, either unsorted or a sorted T cell fraction (not recorded which). The receptors were gathered from a female donor with ankylosing spondylitis or in good health (not recorded which).

Ten or more counts support this clonotype. The CDR3 DNA reads TGTGCCTCTCTGAGAAAGACTGAAGCTTTCTTT. Its translation: CASLRKTEAFF. This chain connects TRBV30 to TRBJ1-1; no clear D. V lost 7 bases, J lost 5 bases, and 11 bases lay in between. The CDR3 spans 11 residues. Per germline, CDR1 GTSNPN and CDR2 SVGIG (reference sequence).

This clonotype turned up a few times. The chain joins TRBV28 to TRBJ2-2; D gene ambiguous. This CDR3 has 11 amino acids. The V and J ends lost 6 bases and 6 bases respectively, with 5 bases between them. Germline V lookup: CDR1 MDHEN, CDR2 SYDVKM. CDR3 nucleotides: TGTGCCAGCAGCCCGGCCGGGGAGCTGTTTTTT. This translates into CASSPAGELFF.

This clonotype was seen many times. V and J are TRBV28 and TRBJ2-5, with 7 bases fitting TRBD1. With 5 bases clipped from V and 5 bases from J, the junction kept 14 bases outside the gene matches. CDR3 length: 16 residues. In germline, CDR1 is MDHEN, CDR2 SYDVKM. CDR3 in amino acids: CASSVTPGQQTETQYF. CDR3 DNA sequence: TGTGCCAGCAGTGTGACTCCGGGACAGCAAACGGAGACCCAGTACTTC.

Many counts were recorded for this clonotype. The gene calls are TRBV7-9 and TRBJ2-7; D remains unclear. CDR3 length: 12 amino acids. V lost 5 bases to trimming and J lost 7 bases, with 12 bases between them. CDR1 and CDR2 from the germline V gene are SEHNR and FQNEAQ (reference sequence). The CDR3 DNA reads TGTGCCAGCAGCCCCCCAGCAAATGAGCAGTACTTC. It codes for CASSPPANEQYF.

In this sample, this clonotype turned up a few times. The chain links TRBV7-8 to TRBJ2-7; D remains unclear. The CDR3 is 14 amino acids. Trimming stripped 5 bases from V and 2 bases from J, with 13 bases between. The V gene's germline CDR1 is SGHVS and CDR2 FQNEAQ. The CDR3 reads CASSPQTMAYEQYV. In DNA form, the CDR3 reads TGTGCCAGCAGCCCCCAGACCATGGCCTACGAGCAGTACGTC.

This clonotype was counted at least ten times. The genes are TRBV4-2 and TRBJ1-1; maybe TRBD1 (5 bases). Trimming left V 1 base short and J 3 bases short, with 12 bases between. The germline CDR1 and CDR2 sequences are LGHNA and YNFKEQ. The CDR3 is made up of 15 amino acids. CDR3 nucleotides: TGTGCCAGCAGCCAAGGAGGGGCCCTGGACACTGAAGCTTTCTTT. This encodes CASSQGGALDTEAFF.

This clonotype was counted many times. The chain combines TRBV6-2 or TRBV6-3 with TRBJ2-7; 7 bases fit TRBD1. CDR1 is MNHEY and CDR2 is SVGEGT in the germline V gene. Trimming at V came to 5 bases and at J to 2 bases, leaving 6 bases not matched to a gene. This CDR3 is built from 14 residues. The CDR3 region has the DNA TGTGCCAGCAGTCGACAGGGTGGGGCCTACGAGCAGTACTTC. Translation: CASSRQGGAYEQYF.

This clonotype was counted at least ten times. J is TRBJ1-1 and V is TRBV19; D possibly corresponds to TRBD1 (6 bases). V was shortened by 5 bases and J by 0 bases, with 16 bases between the two germline ends. CDR3 length: 16 amino acids. Germline loops: CDR1 LNHDA, CDR2 SQIVND (reference sequence). The CDR3 coding sequence is TGTGCCAGTAGTTCCTCCAGGGGAAGCTTGAACACTGAAGCTTTCTTT. It yields the protein CASSSSRGSLNTEAFF.

This clonotype was observed many times. The genes are TRBV20-1 and TRBJ1-2; D is unresolved. This CDR3 is 10 amino acids long. CDR1 and CDR2 (germline): DFQATT, SNEGSKA (reference sequence). Trimming pared 6 bases from V and 7 bases from J, leaving 9 bases between. The CDR3 nucleotides read TGCAGTGCGCGTTATAGTGGCTACACCTTC. Its protein product is CSARYSGYTF.

This clonotype appeared a few times. V and J are TRBV11-1 and TRBJ2-1; D is perhaps TRBD1 (5 bases). Trimming shortened V by 8 bases and J by 4 bases, and 18 bases separated the two germline ends. CDR3 length: 15 amino acids. Germline CDR1 SGHAT, CDR2 FQDESV (reference sequence). Here the CDR3 reads CASRRIGAPYNEQFF. CDR3 sequence (DNA): TGTGCCAGCCGCCGAATTGGGGCTCCTTACAATGAGCAGTTCTTC.

This clonotype was seen a few times. The rearrangement uses TRBV3-1 and TRBJ2-1, with D uncertain. Between the trimmed V and J ends, which lost 0 bases and 1 base, there was a span of 16 bases. CDR1 is LGHDT and CDR2 is YNNKEL in the germline V gene (reference sequence). The CDR3 spans 18 residues. The DNA of the CDR3 is TGTGCCAGCAGCCAAGAATCCTCTCCCAGAAGATCCTACAATGAGCAGTTCTTC. Its translation: CASSQESSPRRSYNEQFF.

This chain uses TRBV7-9 with TRBJ2-5; a weak D match, TRBD2 (5 bases). Germline V gene lookup returns CDR1 SEHNR and CDR2 FQNEAQ (reference sequence). This CDR3 is built from 14 residues. V was shortened by 1 base and J by 4 bases, with 10 bases between the two germline ends. The CDR3 coding sequence is TGTGCCAGCAGCTTAGGGTCGGGGAGAGAGACCCAGTACTTC. Its translation: CASSLGSGRETQYF.

This clonotype was detected a few times. The V call is TRBV7-2, the J call TRBJ2-5; no firm D call. CDR1 and CDR2 from the germline V gene are SGHTA and FQGNSA. V was pared by 2 bases and J by 3 bases, with 10 bases between. This CDR3 is built from 14 residues. The CDR3 bases are TGTGCCAGCAGCTTATACGGAGTCGAAGAGACCCAGTACTTC. As protein: CASSLYGVEETQYF.

This clonotype was counted ten times or more. The genes are TRBV5-6 and TRBJ1-2; 10 bases agree with TRBD1. Germline values: CDR1 SGHDT, CDR2 YYEEEE. The ends lost 4 bases at V and 0 bases at J; junction bases unmatched: 6. The CDR3 runs 16 residues. The CDR3: CASSEGTGDPNYGYTF. Written as DNA, the CDR3 is TGTGCCAGCAGCGAAGGGACAGGGGATCCTAACTATGGCTACACCTTC.

This clonotype was seen at least ten times. The V gene is TRBV4-1, the J gene TRBJ2-1; 11 nucleotides match TRBD2. Germline CDR1 is MGHRA and CDR2 is YSYEKL. This CDR3 is built from 16 residues. With V trimmed by 4 bases and J by 6 bases, 8 bases remained unmatched. This CDR3 reads CASSLLGLAVGNEQFF. In DNA, the CDR3 is TGCGCCAGCAGCCTTCTGGGACTAGCGGTCGGCAATGAGCAGTTCTTC.

This clonotype was counted at least ten times. The chain links TRBV5-1 to TRBJ2-1; TRBD1 matches at 8 bases. This CDR3 has 17 residues. Germline V gene lookup returns CDR1 SGHRS and CDR2 YFSETQ. Trimming cost V 4 bases and J 2 bases; bases outside gene matches: 11. DNA of the CDR3: TGCGCCAGCAGCCCCCGGCCCCAGGACAGGGCCTACAATGAGCAGTTCTTC. Translated: CASSPRPQDRAYNEQFF. The full variable domain, its missing parts supplied by reference TRBV5-1 and TRBJ2-1, is KAGVTQTPRYLIKTRGQQVTLSCSPISGHRSVSWYQQTPGQGLQFLFEYFSETQRNKGNFPGRFSGRQFSNSRSEMNVSTLELGDSALYLCASSPRPQDRAYNEQFFGPGTRLTVL.

In its sample, this clonotype was seen a few times. The chain recombines TRBV5-1 with TRBJ2-1, with TRBD2 matching over 11 bases. Trimming at V came to 4 bases and at J to 8 bases, leaving 14 bases not matched to a gene. Germline V lookup: CDR1 SGHRS, CDR2 YFSETQ. This CDR3 region has 17 residues. The CDR3 sequence: CASSPDPISGGADEQFF. The CDR3 nucleotides read TGCGCCAGCAGCCCGGACCCTATTAGCGGGGGGGCAGATGAGCAGTTCTTC.

This clonotype was picked up one time. The CDR3 protein is CASSEVRVTSYGYTF. Here the CDR3 DNA reads TGTGCCAGTAGCGAGGTCAGGGTAACGAGCTATGGCTACACCTTC. The chain has TRBV19 and TRBJ1-2; perhaps TRBD1 as D (5 bases). This CDR3 contains 15 residues. Germline CDR1 and CDR2: LNHDA and SQIVND (reference sequence). The germline V and J ends were trimmed by 6 bases and 4 bases, with 18 bases remaining between them.

This clonotype was detected ten times or more. The genes are TRBV20-1 and TRBJ2-7; 8 nucleotides agree with TRBD1. The CDR3 covers 13 residues. CDR1 and CDR2 from the germline V gene are DFQATT and SNEGSKA (reference sequence). J gave up 2 bases and V 3 bases, and 3 bases lay outside the gene matches. The CDR3: CSASPDRAYEQYF. The CDR3 region has the DNA TGCAGTGCTAGCCCGGACAGGGCCTACGAGCAGTACTTC.

As for this clonotype: The junction and the germline gene differ at one end; a read error may be behind it. The chain carries TRBV7-7 and TRBJ2-2; 8 bases match TRBD2. Germline values: CDR1 SSHAT, CDR2 FNYEAQ (reference sequence). The CDR3 sequence is 15 residues long. Here the CDR3 reads CASSSGGAYTGELFF. The CDR3 region has the DNA TGTGCTAGCAGCTCCGGGGGGGCCTACACCGGGGAGCTGTTTTTT.

This clonotype was found many times. The chain combines TRBV5-1 with TRBJ2-2; D may be TRBD1 or TRBD2 (5 bases each). Germline-derived CDR1 and CDR2 are SGHRS and YFSETQ. Trimming shortened V by 1 base and J by 6 bases, and 13 bases separated the two germline ends. The CDR3 runs 15 residues. The CDR3 DNA is TGCGCCAGCAGCTTGAATTCAGGGACCGCCGGGGAGCTGTTTTTT. It encodes CASSLNSGTAGELFF. Filled out from reference TRBV5-1 and TRBJ2-2, the complete variable domain reads KAGVTQTPRYLIKTRGQQVTLSCSPISGHRSVSWYQQTPGQGLQFLFEYFSETQRNKGNFPGRFSGRQFSNSRSEMNVSTLELGDSALYLCASSLNSGTAGELFFGEGSRLTVL.